What follows describes a single T cell receptor beta chain. The data were obtained in a study of control samples from healthy donors and cancer patients. Some clones are missing from TCRdb's copy, which holds only in-frame ones; the method was immunoSEQ multiplex PCR. The data show about 120,000 clones, with 80% to 90% seen just once and 1.1% held by the top ten. The CDR3 sequence is 11 residues long. Deletions cut 5 bases from V and 7 bases from J, with 9 bases between. Germline CDR1 reads WSHSY; CDR2 reads SAAADI. This rearrangement joins TRBV10-2 to TRBJ2-7; D not certain. This sequence was found in a woman aged 45 to 65 with colorectal cancer. Sequenced material: PBMCs. The CDR3 nucleotides are TGCGCCAGCAGTTCGGGTGGAGAGCAGTACTTC. The encoded protein is CASSSGGEQYF.